This T cell receptor beta chain was observed in a study of CD8 T cells in ankylosing spondylitis (dated by TCRdb to about 2017). For context, the study as a whole: To find TCR variants linked to disease, the study profiled T cell receptor beta repertoires in ankylosing spondylitis patients and healthy donors. The whole study cohort included over a hundred healthy donors and 20 to 25 ankylosing spondylitis patients. Peripheral blood was sampled, and synovial fluid was additionally collected from ankylosing spondylitis patients.

The paper as a whole reports these results and caveats: In peripheral blood, the disease-linked clones were found at relatively low frequencies and had a CD8+ phenotype. Some TCR beta motif variants had previously been reported in synovial fluid and blood of reactive arthritis patients, which suggested common disease-initiation mechanisms. The disease-linked clones were reported as significantly enriched in matched synovial fluid samples from ankylosing spondylitis patients. Blood from ankylosing spondylitis patients appeared to be characterized by a TCR beta motif composed of eight highly homologous amino acid variants.

Sequencing instrument: Illumina HiSeq 2500. TCR beta libraries were prepared by quantitative 5'-RACE with molecular barcodes. Per the authors' processing: A new computational method, built on a probabilistic model of VDJ rearrangement, was used to identify disease-linked TCR variants. TCRdb reprocessing: public reads trimmed at Q25 with fastp, clones called with MiXCR, in-frame beta chains kept. Rows with a matching CDR3 protein are joined into one entry that keeps the most common DNA and genes. TCRdb, rather than the study authors, made the V and J calls. Within this sample are fewer than 250,000 distinct CDR3 sequences, with approximately 10% of them counted one time only. Of the sample, 2.6% falls within the top ten clones. V is pared back by 2 bases and J by 1 base, with 14 bases lying between the germline termini. CDR1 and CDR2, looked up from the germline V gene (reference sequence), are LNHNV and YYDKDF. The CDR3 has 16 amino acids, counting the end cysteine and phenylalanine. The read is trimmed to its CDR3 DNA, 48 bases read in frame from base 1.

This clonotype came up a few times. Its antigen target is currently unknown. Base qualities were left out, and no much larger clone turns up one base away. The chain couples TRBV15 to TRBJ1-1, with no D gene named confidently. Input material: blood, either unsorted or a sorted T cell fraction (not recorded which). This clonotype originated in a male donor with ankylosing spondylitis or in good health (not recorded which). Read as DNA, the sequence is TGTGCCACCAGCAGAACCCCTGTCCAGGCGAACACTGAAGCTTTCTTT. This yields the protein CATSRTPVQANTEAFF.